This T cell receptor (beta chain) emerged from a study of blood T cell repertoires in COVID-19. Categorization into cohorts depended on clinical history that participants reported. Measured with immunoSEQ multiplex PCR; TCRdb has only the in-frame clones, and not every one. The sample includes more than 450,000 clones, roughly 87% of them seen just once. The TCR comes from a woman aged 18-35 years who had recovered from COVID-19. Sequenced input: PBMCs or T cells enriched from blood (not recorded which).

The CDR3 sequence: CASRRQQGGIYTEAFF. The DNA of the CDR3 is TGTGCCAGTAGGAGACAACAGGGAGGGATTTACACTGAAGCTTTCTTT. The chain links TRBV19 to TRBJ1-1, with D possibly being TRBD1 (6 bases). Germline loops: CDR1 LNHDA, CDR2 SQIVND (reference sequence). This CDR3 is 16 amino acids long. Trimming took off 6 bases at V and 3 bases at J, with 20 bases between the two ends.